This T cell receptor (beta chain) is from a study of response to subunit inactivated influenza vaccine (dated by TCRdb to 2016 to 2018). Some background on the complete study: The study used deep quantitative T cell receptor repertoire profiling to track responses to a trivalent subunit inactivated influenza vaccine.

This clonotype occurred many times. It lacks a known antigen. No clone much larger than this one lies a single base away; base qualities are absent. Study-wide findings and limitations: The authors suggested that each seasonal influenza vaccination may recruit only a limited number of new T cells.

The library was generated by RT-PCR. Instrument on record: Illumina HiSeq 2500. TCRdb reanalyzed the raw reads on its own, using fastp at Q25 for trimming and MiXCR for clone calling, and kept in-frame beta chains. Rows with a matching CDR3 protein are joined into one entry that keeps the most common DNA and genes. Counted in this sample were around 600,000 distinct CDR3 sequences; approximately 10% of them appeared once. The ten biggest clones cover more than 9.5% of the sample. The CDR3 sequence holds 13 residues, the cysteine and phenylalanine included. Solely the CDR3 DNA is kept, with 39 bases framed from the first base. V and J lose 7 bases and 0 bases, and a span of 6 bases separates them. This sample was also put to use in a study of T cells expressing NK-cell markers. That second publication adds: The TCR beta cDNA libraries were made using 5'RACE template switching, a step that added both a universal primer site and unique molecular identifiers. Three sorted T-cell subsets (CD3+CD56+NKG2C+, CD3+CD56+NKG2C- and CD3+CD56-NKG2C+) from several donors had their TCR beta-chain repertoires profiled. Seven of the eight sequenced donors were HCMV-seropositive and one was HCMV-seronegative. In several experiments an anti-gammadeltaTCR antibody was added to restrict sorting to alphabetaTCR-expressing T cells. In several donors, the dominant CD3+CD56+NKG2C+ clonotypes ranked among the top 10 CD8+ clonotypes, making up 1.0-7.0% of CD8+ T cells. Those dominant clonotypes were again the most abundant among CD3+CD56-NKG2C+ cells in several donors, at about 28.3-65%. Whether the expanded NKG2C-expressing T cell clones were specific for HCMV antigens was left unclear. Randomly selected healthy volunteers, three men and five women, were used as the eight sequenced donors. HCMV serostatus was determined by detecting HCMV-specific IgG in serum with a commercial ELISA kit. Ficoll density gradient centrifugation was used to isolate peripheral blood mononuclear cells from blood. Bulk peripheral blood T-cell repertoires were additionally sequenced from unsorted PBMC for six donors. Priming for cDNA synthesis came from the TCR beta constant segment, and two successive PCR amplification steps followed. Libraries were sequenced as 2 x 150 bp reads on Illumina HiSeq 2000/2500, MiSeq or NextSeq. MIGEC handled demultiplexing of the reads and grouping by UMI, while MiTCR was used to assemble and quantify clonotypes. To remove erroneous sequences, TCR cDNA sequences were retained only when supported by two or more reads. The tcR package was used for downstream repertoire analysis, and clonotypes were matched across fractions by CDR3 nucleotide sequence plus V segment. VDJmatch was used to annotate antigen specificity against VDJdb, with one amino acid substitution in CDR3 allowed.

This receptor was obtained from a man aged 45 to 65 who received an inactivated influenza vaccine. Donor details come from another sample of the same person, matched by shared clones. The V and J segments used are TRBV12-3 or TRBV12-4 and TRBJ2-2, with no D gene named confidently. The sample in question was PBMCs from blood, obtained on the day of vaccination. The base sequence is TGTGCCAGCACCGTAACGAACACCGGGGAGCTGTTTTTT. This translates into CASTVTNTGELFF.